The rows below give T cell receptor beta chains drawn from one sample of a study of beta chain features in type 1 diabetes. Assay used: immunoSEQ multiplex PCR; TCRdb lists only in-frame clones, some missing. Counted here are under 250,000 clones, about 15% occurring once; the ten biggest clones make up roughly 0.02%. The sequenced sample consisted of naive CD4+ T cells from blood. The receptors were sampled from a man under 40 with type 1 diabetes. CDR3s include the opening cysteine and the closing phenylalanine or tryptophan. The D gene is left open where the match is weak. Clone size is shown for a subset of rows, as once, few, many or a class of expanded clone.

clone size | J gene | V gene | D gene | CDR3 protein | CDR3 DNA
few | TRBJ1-5 | TRBV2 | TRBD1 | CASRGQGNQPQHF | TGTGCCAGCAGGGGACAGGGAAATCAGCCCCAGCATTTT
few | TRBJ2-3 | TRBV20-1 | . | CSAKAQLGQYF | TGCAGTGCTAAGGCCCAACTAGGGCAGTATTTT
. | TRBJ2-6 | TRBV19 | . | CASSTGADSSGANVLTF | TGTGCCAGTAGTACTGGGGCGGATAGCTCTGGGGCCAACGTCCTGACTTTC
. | TRBJ2-3 | TRBV9 | . | CASSSRSAGTDTQYF | TGTGCCAGCAGCTCGAGGTCAGCCGGGACAGATACGCAGTATTTT
. | TRBJ1-1 | TRBV6-4 | . | CASSDGTFTEAFF | TGTGCCAGCAGTGACGGGACTTTCACTGAAGCTTTCTTT
. | TRBJ2-2 | TRBV11-2 | . | CASSLVFRGSGELFF | TGTGCCAGCAGCTTAGTTTTCAGGGGCTCCGGGGAGCTGTTTTTT
. | TRBJ1-6 | TRBV11-3 | TRBD1 | CASSPTGGNSPLHF | TGTGCCAGCAGCCCGACAGGGGGTAATTCACCCCTCCACTTT
. | TRBJ2-7 | TRBV18 | TRBD2 | CASSRGGYEQYF | TGTGCCAGCTCACGGGGAGGGTACGAGCAGTACTTC
few | TRBJ2-1 | TRBV2 | TRBD2 | CASRGEGYNEQFF | TGTGCCAGCAGGGGGGAGGGATACAATGAGCAGTTCTTC
few | TRBJ2-1 | TRBV4-1 | TRBD2 | CASSQDPRGSGGYNEQFF | TGCGCCAGCAGCCAAGATCCCCGTGGGAGCGGGGGCTACAATGAGCAGTTCTTC
few | TRBJ2-3 | TRBV18 | TRBD1 | CASSPVTGYSSTDTQYF | TGTGCCAGCTCACCCGTGACAGGGTACTCTAGCACAGATACGCAGTATTTT
. | TRBJ2-1 | TRBV2 | . | CASSGDYNEQFF | TGTGCCAGCAGCGGAGATTACAATGAGCAGTTCTTC
. | TRBJ2-7 | TRBV5-1 | . | CASSLERGYEQYF | TGCGCCAGCAGCTTGGAGCGAGGGTACGAGCAGTACTTC
few | TRBJ2-4 | TRBV5-4 | . | CASSSDSKNIQYF | TGTGCCAGCAGTTCGGACAGCAAAAACATTCAGTACTTC